This T cell receptor (beta chain) comes out of a study of shared clonotypes between healthy human individuals. Clones were sequenced by immunoSEQ multiplex PCR, and TCRdb holds only the in-frame ones, with some missing. Of approximately 1.9 million clones in the sample, roughly 93% were seen once. CD45RO-negative, CCR7-positively selected cells formed the naive CD8 fraction, excluding terminally differentiated effector memory CD45RA+ cells. Points on this clone: Its antigen is currently unknown.

Germline CDR1 is MNHEY and CDR2 is SVGAGI. CDR3 size: 16 residues. V was pared by 2 bases and J by 5 bases, with 18 bases between. Notes on the study in general: Clonotypes that were shared across four donors made up approximately 5% of naive CD4 clonotypes.

The TCR comes from a young man in good health. Some clones in this sample may be carry-over from other donors' samples. Sequenced: naive CD8+ T cells from PBMCs. The chain employs TRBV6-5 and TRBJ2-5; tentatively, D is TRBD2 (5 bases). The CDR3, as DNA: TGTGCCAGCAGTTACGGCGGGTGGGGATCGCTTGAGACCCAGTACTTC. Residues: CASSYGGWGSLETQYF.